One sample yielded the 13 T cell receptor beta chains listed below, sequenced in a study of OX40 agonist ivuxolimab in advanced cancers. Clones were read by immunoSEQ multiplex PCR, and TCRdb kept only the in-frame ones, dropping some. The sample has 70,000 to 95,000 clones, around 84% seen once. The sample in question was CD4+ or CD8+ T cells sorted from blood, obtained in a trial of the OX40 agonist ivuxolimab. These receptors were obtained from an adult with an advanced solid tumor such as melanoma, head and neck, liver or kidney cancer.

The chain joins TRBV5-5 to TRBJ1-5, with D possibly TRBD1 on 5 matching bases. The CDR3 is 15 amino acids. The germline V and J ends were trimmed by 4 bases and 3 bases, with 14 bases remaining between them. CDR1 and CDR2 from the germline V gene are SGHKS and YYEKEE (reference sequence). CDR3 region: CASSLMGGANQPQHF. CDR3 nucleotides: TGTGCCAGCAGCCTTATGGGAGGGGCCAATCAGCCCCAGCATTTT. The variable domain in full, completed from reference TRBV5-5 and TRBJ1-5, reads DAGVTQSPTHLIKTRGQQVTLRCSPISGHKSVSWYQQVLGQGPQFIFQYYEKEERGRGNFPDRFSARQFPNYSSELNVNALLLGDSALYLCASSLMGGANQPQHFGDGTRLSIL.

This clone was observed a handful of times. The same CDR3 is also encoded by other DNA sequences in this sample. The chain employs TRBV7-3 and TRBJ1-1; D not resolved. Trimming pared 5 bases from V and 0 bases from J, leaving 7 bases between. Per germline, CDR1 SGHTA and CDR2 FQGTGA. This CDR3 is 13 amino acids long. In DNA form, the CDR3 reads TGTGCCAGCAGCCTCGGTATGAACACTGAAGCTTTCTTT. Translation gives CASSLGMNTEAFF. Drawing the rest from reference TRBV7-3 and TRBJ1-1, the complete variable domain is GAGVSQTPSNKVTEKGKYVELRCDPISGHTALYWYRQSLGQGPEFLIYFQGTGAADDSGLPNDRFFAVRPEGSVSTLKIQRTERGDSAVYLCASSLGMNTEAFFGQGTRLTVV.

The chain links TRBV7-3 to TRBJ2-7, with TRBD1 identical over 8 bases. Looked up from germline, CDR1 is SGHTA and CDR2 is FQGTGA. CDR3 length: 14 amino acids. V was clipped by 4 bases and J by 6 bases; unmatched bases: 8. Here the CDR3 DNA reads TGTGCCAGCAGCTACGGACAGGGATCAAGCGAGCAGTACTTC. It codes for CASSYGQGSSEQYF.

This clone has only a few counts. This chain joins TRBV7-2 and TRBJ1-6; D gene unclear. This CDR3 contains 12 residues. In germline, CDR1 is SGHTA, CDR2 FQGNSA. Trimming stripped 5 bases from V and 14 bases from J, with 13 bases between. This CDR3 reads CASSPTFGSLHF. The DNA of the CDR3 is TGTGCCAGCAGCCCGACATTTGGGTCCCTCCACTTT.

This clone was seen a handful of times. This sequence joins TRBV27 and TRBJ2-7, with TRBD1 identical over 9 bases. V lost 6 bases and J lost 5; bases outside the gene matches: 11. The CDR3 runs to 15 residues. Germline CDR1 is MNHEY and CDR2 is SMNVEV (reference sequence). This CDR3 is CASSGAEDRGNEQYF. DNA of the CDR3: TGTGCCAGCAGCGGGGCGGAGGACAGGGGTAACGAGCAGTACTTC.

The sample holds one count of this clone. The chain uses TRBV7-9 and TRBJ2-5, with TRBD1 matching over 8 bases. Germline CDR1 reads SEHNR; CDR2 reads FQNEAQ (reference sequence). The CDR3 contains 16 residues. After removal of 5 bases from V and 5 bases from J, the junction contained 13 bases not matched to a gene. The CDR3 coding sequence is TGTGCCAGCAGCCGAGAGTCGACAGGGGCGGGGGAGACCCAGTACTTC. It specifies CASSRESTGAGETQYF.

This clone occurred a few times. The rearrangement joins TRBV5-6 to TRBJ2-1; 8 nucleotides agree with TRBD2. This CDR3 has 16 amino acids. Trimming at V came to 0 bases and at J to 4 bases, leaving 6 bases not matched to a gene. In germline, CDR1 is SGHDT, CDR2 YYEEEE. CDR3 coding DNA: TGTGCCAGCAGCTTGGCTACGCGGGGGGATTACAATGAGCAGTTCTTC. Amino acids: CASSLATRGDYNEQFF.

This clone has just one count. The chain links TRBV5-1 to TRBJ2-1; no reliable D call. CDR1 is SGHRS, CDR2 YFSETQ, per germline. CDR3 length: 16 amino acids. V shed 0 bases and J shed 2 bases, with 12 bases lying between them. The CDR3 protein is CASSLEGGPPYNEQFF. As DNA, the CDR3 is TGCGCCAGCAGCTTGGAAGGTGGGCCGCCCTACAATGAGCAGTTCTTC.

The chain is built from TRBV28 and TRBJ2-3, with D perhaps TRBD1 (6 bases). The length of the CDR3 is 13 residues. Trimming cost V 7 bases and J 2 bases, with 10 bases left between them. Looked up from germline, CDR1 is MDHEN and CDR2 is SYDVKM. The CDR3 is CASTWTDTDTQYF. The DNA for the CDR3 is TGTGCCAGCACTTGGACAGACACAGATACGCAGTATTTT.

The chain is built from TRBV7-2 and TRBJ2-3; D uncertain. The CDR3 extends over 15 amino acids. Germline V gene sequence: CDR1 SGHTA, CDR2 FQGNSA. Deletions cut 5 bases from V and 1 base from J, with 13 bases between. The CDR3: CASSPQRGRTDTQYF. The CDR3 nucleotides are TGTGCCAGCAGCCCACAGCGCGGACGCACAGATACGCAGTATTTT.

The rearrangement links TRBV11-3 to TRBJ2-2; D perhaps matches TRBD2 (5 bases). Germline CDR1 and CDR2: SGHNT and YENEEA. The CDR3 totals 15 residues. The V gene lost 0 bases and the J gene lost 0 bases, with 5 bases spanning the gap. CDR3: CASSLEAANTGELFF. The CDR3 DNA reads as TGTGCCAGCAGCTTAGAAGCGGCGAACACCGGGGAGCTGTTTTTT.

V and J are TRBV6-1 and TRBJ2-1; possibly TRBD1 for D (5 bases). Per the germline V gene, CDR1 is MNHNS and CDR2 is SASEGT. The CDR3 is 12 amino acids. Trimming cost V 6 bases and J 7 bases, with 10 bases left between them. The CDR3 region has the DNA TGTGCCAGCAGCCATAAGGGGAATGAGCAGTTCTTC. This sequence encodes CASSHKGNEQFF.

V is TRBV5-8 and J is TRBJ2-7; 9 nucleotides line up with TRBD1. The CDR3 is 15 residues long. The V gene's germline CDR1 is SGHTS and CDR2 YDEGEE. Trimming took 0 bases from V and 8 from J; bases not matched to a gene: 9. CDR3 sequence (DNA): TGTGCCAGCAGCTTGGCTGGGACAGGGATTTCGAAGCAGTACGTC. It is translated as CASSLAGTGISKQYV.